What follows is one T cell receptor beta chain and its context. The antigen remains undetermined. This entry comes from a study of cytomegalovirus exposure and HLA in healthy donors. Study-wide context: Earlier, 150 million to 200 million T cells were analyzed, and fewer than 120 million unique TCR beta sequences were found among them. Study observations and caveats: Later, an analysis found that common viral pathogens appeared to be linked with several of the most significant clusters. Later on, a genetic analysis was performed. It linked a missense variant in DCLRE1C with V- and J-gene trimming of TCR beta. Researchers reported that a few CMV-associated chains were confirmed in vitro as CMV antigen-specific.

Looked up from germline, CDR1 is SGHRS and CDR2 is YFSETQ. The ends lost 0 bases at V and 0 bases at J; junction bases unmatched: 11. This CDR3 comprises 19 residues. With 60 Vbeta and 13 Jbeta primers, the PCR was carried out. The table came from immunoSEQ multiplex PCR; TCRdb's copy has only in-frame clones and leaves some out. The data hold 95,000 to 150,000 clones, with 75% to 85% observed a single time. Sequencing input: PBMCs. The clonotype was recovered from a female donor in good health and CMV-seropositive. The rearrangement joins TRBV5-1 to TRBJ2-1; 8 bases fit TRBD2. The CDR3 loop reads CASSLAPTGGSSSYNEQFF. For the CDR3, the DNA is TGCGCCAGCAGCTTGGCCCCAACGGGGGGGTCAAGCTCCTACAATGAGCAGTTCTTC.